The sequence of this T cell receptor beta chain was determined in a study of shared clonotypes between healthy human individuals. About the research overall: Three plates were used per donor for CD4 naive, three for CD4 memory, two for CD8 naive and one for CD8 memory.

This clone was recorded only once. What it recognizes is unknown. The study's findings and limits: Researchers found naive subsets generally carried larger estimated richness than memory subsets. Unshared clonotypes carried lower generation probabilities than those common to all four donors.

In the authors' methods: ImmunoSEQ supplied junction-only sequences lacking quality scores, so filtering was different. TCRdb keeps only in-frame clones here, not all; method: immunoSEQ multiplex PCR. V, J and clone size reflect that table, while D and trimming were determined from the DNA. This sample has around 1,900,000 clones, with 85% to 95% found just once. Naive CD8 cells lacked CD45RO and underwent positive selection for CCR7, leaving out terminally differentiated effector memory CD45RA+ cells. The CDR3 is 14 residues long. Germline V gene data show CDR1 as MDHEN and CDR2 as SYDVKM. Deletions cut 7 bases from V and 2 bases from J, with 14 bases between.

The chain combines TRBV28 with TRBJ1-1; tentatively, D is TRBD1 (5 bases). The origin of this receptor is a man aged 18-30 years in good health. Some clones in this sample may be carry-over from other donors' samples. Sequencing was performed on naive CD8+ T cells from PBMCs. The CDR3 DNA is TGTGCCAGCACCCCAATACAGGAAAACACTGAAGCTTTCTTT. Translating gives CASTPIQENTEAFF.